This T cell receptor beta chain emerged from a study of blood T cells in healthy people across ages. A J-beta primer mix and a sample-barcoded 5' primer were used in a second PCR of roughly 7 to 12 cycles. TCRdb redid the calling of the 5' RACE reads with MiXCR, one entry per CDR3 protein. The data show about 780,000 distinct CDR3 sequences, roughly 24% seen once. This clonotype has just a few counts. This sample was shared with a second study, whose subject was T cells of mothers and their children.

Specimen: blood. This clonotype originated in a boy aged 5-17 years in good health.

The chain's CDR3 is CASSLVGTENIQYF. CDR3 DNA: TGTGCCAGCAGTTTAGTCGGTACTGAAAACATTCAGTACTTC. The J gene is TRBJ2-4, the V gene TRBV12-3 or TRBV12-4; D not certain. CDR3 size: 14 residues. V was trimmed by 1 base and J by 5 bases, leaving 9 bases between them.